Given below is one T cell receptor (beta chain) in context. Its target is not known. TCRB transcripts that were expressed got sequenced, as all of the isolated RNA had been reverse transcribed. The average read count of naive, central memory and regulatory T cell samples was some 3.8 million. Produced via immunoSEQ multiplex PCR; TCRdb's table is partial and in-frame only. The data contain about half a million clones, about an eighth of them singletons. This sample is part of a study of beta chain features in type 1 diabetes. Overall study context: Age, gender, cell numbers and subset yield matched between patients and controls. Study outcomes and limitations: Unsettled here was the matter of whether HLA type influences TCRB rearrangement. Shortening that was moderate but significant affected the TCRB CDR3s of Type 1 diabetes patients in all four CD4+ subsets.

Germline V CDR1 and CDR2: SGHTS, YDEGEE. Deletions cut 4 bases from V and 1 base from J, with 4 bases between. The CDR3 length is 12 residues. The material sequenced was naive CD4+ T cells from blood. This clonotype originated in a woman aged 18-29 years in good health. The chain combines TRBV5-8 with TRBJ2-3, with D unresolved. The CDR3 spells CASSRRTDTQYF. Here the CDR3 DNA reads TGTGCCAGCAGCCGGCGCACAGATACGCAGTATTTT.